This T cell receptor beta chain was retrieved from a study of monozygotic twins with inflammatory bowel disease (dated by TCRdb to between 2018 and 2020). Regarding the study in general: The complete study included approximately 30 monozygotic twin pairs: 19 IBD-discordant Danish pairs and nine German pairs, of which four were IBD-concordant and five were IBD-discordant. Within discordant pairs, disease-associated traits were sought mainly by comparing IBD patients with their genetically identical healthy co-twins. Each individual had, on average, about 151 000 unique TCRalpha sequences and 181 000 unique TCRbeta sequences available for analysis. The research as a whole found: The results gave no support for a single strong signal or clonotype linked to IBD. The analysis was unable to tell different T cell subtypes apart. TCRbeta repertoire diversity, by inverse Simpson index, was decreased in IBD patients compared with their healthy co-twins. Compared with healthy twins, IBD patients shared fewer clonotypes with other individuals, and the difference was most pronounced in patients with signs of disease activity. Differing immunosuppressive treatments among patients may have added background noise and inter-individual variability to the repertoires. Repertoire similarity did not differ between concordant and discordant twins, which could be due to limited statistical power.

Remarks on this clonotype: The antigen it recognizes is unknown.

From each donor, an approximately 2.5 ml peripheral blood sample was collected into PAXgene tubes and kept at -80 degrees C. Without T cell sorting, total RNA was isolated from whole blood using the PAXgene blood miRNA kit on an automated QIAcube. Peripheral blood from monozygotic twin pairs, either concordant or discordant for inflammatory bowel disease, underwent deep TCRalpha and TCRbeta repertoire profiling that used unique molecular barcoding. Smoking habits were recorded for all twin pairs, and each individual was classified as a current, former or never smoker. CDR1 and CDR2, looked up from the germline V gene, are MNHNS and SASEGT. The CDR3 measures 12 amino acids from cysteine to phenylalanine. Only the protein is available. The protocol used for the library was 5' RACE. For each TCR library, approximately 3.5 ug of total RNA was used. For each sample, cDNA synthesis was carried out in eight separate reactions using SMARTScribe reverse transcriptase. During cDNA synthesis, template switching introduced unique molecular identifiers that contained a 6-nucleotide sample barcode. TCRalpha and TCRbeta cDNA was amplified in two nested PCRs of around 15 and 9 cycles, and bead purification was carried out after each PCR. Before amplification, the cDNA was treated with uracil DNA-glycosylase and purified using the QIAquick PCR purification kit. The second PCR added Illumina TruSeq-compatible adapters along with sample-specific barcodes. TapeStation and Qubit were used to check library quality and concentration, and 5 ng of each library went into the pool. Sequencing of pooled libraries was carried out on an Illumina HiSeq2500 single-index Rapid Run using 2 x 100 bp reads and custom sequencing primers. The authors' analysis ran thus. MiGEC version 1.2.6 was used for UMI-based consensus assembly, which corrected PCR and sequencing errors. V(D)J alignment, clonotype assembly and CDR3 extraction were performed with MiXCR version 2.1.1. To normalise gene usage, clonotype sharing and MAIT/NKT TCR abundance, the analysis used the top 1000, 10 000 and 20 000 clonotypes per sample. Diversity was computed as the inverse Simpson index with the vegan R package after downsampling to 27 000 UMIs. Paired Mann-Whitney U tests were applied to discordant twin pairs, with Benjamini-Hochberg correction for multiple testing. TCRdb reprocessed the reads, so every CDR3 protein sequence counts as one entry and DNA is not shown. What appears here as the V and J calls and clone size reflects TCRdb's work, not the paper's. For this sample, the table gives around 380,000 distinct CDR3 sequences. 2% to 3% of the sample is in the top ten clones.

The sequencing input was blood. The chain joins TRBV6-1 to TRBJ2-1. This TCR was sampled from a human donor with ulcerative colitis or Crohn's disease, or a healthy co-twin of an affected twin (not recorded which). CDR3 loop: CASSEVGNEQFF.